These T cell receptor beta chains were read from a single sample in a study of neurological immune-mediated disorders. TCRdb reprocessed the 5' RACE reads with MiXCR, giving one entry per CDR3 protein. This table has 65,000 to 85,000 distinct CDR3 sequences, 3% to 4% appearing once. The source material was PBMCs. The receptors were gathered from a woman in her forties or fifties with multiple sclerosis. Both conserved end residues are part of each CDR3. The order of the fields is V gene, J gene, D gene, clone size, CDR3 DNA, CDR3 protein. The D gene is left open where the match is weak. Clone sizes are given selectively: once, few, many, or a class where the clone is expanded.

v_call: TRBV2
j_call: TRBJ1-1
d_call: TRBD1
clone_size: -
cdr3_nt: TGTGCCAGCAGTCAGGGGGAAGGAACTGAAGCTTTCTTT
cdr3_aa: CASSQGEGTEAFF

v_call: TRBV20-1
j_call: TRBJ2-3
d_call: -
clone_size: many
cdr3_nt: TGCAGTGCTAGGAATGACTCCACAGATACGCAGTATTTT
cdr3_aa: CSARNDSTDTQYF

v_call: TRBV7-6
j_call: TRBJ1-5
d_call: -
clone_size: many
cdr3_nt: TGTGCCAGCAGCTTATCGGCCGGGGCCAGCAATCAGCCCCAGCATTTT
cdr3_aa: CASSLSAGASNQPQHF

v_call: TRBV10-2
j_call: TRBJ1-1
d_call: -
clone_size: many
cdr3_nt: TGCGCCAGCCGGAGGCGGAACACTGAAGCTTTCTTT
cdr3_aa: CASRRRNTEAFF

v_call: TRBV10-3
j_call: TRBJ2-5
d_call: TRBD2
clone_size: many
cdr3_nt: TGTGCCATCAAGCCTAGCGGGGAAGAGACCCAGTACTTC
cdr3_aa: CAIKPSGEETQYF

v_call: TRBV5-1
j_call: TRBJ1-6
d_call: TRBD1
clone_size: many
cdr3_nt: TGCGCCAGCAGCTTCCGGGACAGTGGGAGCTCCTATAATTCACCCCTCCACTTT
cdr3_aa: CASSFRDSGSSYNSPLHF

v_call: TRBV5-6
j_call: TRBJ1-2
d_call: -
clone_size: many
cdr3_nt: TGTGCCAGCAGCTTGGACAGGGCCAGTGGCTACACCTTC
cdr3_aa: CASSLDRASGYTF

v_call: TRBV3-1
j_call: TRBJ2-2
d_call: TRBD2
clone_size: many
cdr3_nt: TGTGCCAGCAGCCACGGGACTAGCACCGGGGAGCTGTTTTTT
cdr3_aa: CASSHGTSTGELFF

v_call: TRBV20-1
j_call: TRBJ2-1
d_call: -
clone_size: many
cdr3_nt: TGCAGTGCCATAGCCCAGGGGGGTGAAGGGGTCTTC
cdr3_aa: CSAIAQGGEGVF

v_call: TRBV20-1
j_call: TRBJ1-5
d_call: TRBD1
clone_size: -
cdr3_nt: TGCAGTGCTAGGCCGCCGGGACAGCGCCAGCCCCAGCATTTT
cdr3_aa: CSARPPGQRQPQHF

v_call: TRBV5-1
j_call: TRBJ2-3
d_call: -
clone_size: -
cdr3_nt: TGCGCCAGCAGCCCCATCATCAGGGACGATACGCAGTATTTT
cdr3_aa: CASSPIIRDDTQYF

v_call: TRBV6-5
j_call: TRBJ2-5
d_call: -
clone_size: many
cdr3_nt: TGTGCCAGCAGCCCCCCGGGACGGGGACCGGAGACCCAGTACTTC
cdr3_aa: CASSPPGRGPETQYF

v_call: TRBV20-1
j_call: TRBJ2-3
d_call: TRBD1
clone_size: many
cdr3_nt: TGCAGTGCTAGAGAGGACAGGGTGAGAGATACGCAGTATTTT
cdr3_aa: CSAREDRVRDTQYF

v_call: TRBV4-3
j_call: TRBJ2-2
d_call: -
clone_size: many
cdr3_nt: TGCGCCAGCAGCCGTGTCTCGGGGATAGGCGGGGAGCTGTTTTTT
cdr3_aa: CASSRVSGIGGELFF

v_call: TRBV5-1
j_call: TRBJ2-3
d_call: TRBD1
clone_size: medium-sized
cdr3_nt: TGCGCCAGCAGCTTCGGACAGGACACAGATACGCAGTATTTT
cdr3_aa: CASSFGQDTDTQYF

v_call: TRBV7-9
j_call: TRBJ1-1
d_call: -
clone_size: many
cdr3_nt: TGTGCCAGCAGCCCGCCCGGGCCCGCGGCTTTCTTT
cdr3_aa: CASSPPGPAAFF

v_call: TRBV6-4
j_call: TRBJ1-5
d_call: -
clone_size: many
cdr3_nt: TGTGCCAGCAGTGACTCGGCGGGAAGCAATCAGCCCCAGCATTTT
cdr3_aa: CASSDSAGSNQPQHF

v_call: TRBV7-2
j_call: TRBJ2-1
d_call: TRBD2
clone_size: many
cdr3_nt: TGTGCCAGCAGCTCCCTCACTAGCGGGACTTACAATGAGCAGTTCTTC
cdr3_aa: CASSSLTSGTYNEQFF

v_call: TRBV5-1
j_call: TRBJ1-2
d_call: -
clone_size: many
cdr3_nt: TGCGCCAGCAGCTTGGATAGGGGCGCACTTTATGGCTACACCTTC
cdr3_aa: CASSLDRGALYGYTF

v_call: TRBV20-1
j_call: TRBJ2-1
d_call: -
clone_size: many
cdr3_nt: TGCAGTGCTAGAGGCGCGGGTGCTTACAATGAGCAGTTCTTC
cdr3_aa: CSARGAGAYNEQFF